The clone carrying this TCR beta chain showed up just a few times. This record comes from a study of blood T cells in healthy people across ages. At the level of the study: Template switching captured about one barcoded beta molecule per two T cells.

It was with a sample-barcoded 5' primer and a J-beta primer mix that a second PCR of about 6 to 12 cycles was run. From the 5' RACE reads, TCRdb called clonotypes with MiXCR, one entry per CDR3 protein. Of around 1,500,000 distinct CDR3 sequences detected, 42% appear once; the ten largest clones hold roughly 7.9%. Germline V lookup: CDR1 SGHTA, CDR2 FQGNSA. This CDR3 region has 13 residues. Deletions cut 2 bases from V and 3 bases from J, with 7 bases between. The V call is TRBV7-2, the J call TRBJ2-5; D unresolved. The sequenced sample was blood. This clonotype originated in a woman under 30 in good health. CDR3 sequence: CASSLILEETQYF. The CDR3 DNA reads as TGTGCCAGCAGCTTAATATTGGAAGAGACCCAGTACTTC.